These 27 T cell receptor beta chains were all obtained from the same sample, sequenced in a study of blood T cell repertoires in COVID-19. Measured with immunoSEQ multiplex PCR; TCRdb has only the in-frame clones, and not every one. Among 140,000 to 150,000 clones listed, just under 90% were seen once. The material sequenced was peripheral blood. The receptor set was obtained from a woman in her forties or fifties with active or convalescent COVID-19.

The V and J genes are TRBV7-2 and TRBJ2-1; 8 bases are shared with TRBD2. The trim removed 4 bases at V and 4 bases at J, leaving 6 bases unmatched. Germline values: CDR1 SGHTA, CDR2 FQGNSA. CDR3 length equals 15 residues. The CDR3: CASSSGGAGYNEQFF. For the CDR3, the DNA is TGTGCCAGCAGCTCGGGGGGGGCCGGGTACAATGAGCAGTTCTTC.

This chain connects TRBV6-2 or TRBV6-3 to TRBJ1-5; 7 bases map to TRBD1. This CDR3 comprises 15 residues. Germline V lookup: CDR1 MNHEY, CDR2 SVGEGT. The V gene end was trimmed by 5 bases and the J gene end by 5 bases; junction bases not matched to a gene: 9. The CDR3 here is CASSRTGQFDQPQHF. The CDR3 DNA follows: TGTGCCAGCAGTCGGACAGGCCAATTCGATCAGCCCCAGCATTTT.

This clone was seen once. The chain joins TRBV6-2 or TRBV6-3 to TRBJ2-1; 12 nucleotides match TRBD2. Germline V CDR1 and CDR2: MNHEY, SVGEGT. V lost 4 bases and J lost 8; bases outside the gene matches: 6. This CDR3 region has 15 residues. CDR3 sequence reads: CASSSLTSGSYEQFF. As DNA, the CDR3 is TGTGCCAGCAGTTCTTTGACTAGCGGGAGTTATGAGCAGTTCTTC.

This clone appeared a single time. The gene calls are TRBV7-2 and TRBJ2-1; 9 bases match TRBD2. The CDR3 consists of 16 residues. Germline V gene sequence: CDR1 SGHTA, CDR2 FQGNSA. Trimming took 6 bases from V and 4 from J; bases not matched to a gene: 10. This CDR3 is CASSSSGGNGYNEQFF. DNA for the CDR3: TGTGCCAGCAGTTCGAGCGGGGGGAACGGATACAATGAGCAGTTCTTC. Full variable domain (remainder filled in from reference TRBV7-2 and TRBJ2-1): GAGVSQSPSNKVTEKGKDVELRCDPISGHTALYWYRQSLGQGLEFLIYFQGNSAPDKSGLPSDRFSAERTGGSVSTLTIQRTQQEDSAVYLCASSSSGGNGYNEQFFGPGTRLTVL.

The V call is TRBV6-6, the J call TRBJ1-2, with D tentatively TRBD1 (5 bases). V was clipped by 6 bases and J by 0 bases, with 14 bases between them. Per germline, CDR1 MNHNY and CDR2 SVGAGI (reference sequence). The CDR3 is 15 amino acids. DNA for the CDR3: TGTGCCAGCAGCCCCTCCGACAGCCCTAACTATGGCTACACCTTC. Protein product: CASSPSDSPNYGYTF.

The chain recombines TRBV7-8 with TRBJ1-2, with 8 bases that match TRBD1. This CDR3 has 16 amino acids. CDR1 is SGHVS and CDR2 is FQNEAQ in the germline V gene. V trimming: 5 bases; J trimming: 7 bases; junction bases outside the gene matches: 15. The CDR3 sequence is CASSPSRDRGQGGYTF. The CDR3 region has the DNA TGTGCCAGCAGCCCCTCCCGAGACAGGGGTCAGGGTGGCTACACCTTC.

This rearrangement joins TRBV28 to TRBJ2-7; 7 nucleotides line up with TRBD1. Germline CDR1 is MDHEN and CDR2 is SYDVKM. The CDR3 consists of 15 residues. Trimming at V came to 2 bases and at J to 0 bases, leaving 4 bases not matched to a gene. As DNA, the CDR3 is TGTGCCAGCAGTTTACTGGGACAGAGCTCCTACGAGCAGTACTTC. Amino acids: CASSLLGQSSYEQYF. The variable domain in full, completed from reference TRBV28 and TRBJ2-7, reads DVKVTQSSRYLVKRTGEKVFLECVQDMDHENMFWYRQDPGLGLRLIYFSYDVKMKEKGDIPEGYSVSREKKERFSLILESASTNQTSMYLCASSLLGQSSYEQYFGPGTRLTVT.

The rearrangement links TRBV5-1 to TRBJ2-1; D is unclear. The CDR3 runs 16 residues. V lost 0 bases, J lost 0 bases, and 10 bases lay in between. Germline CDR1 and CDR2: SGHRS and YFSETQ. The CDR3: CASSLDQASSYNEQFF. The CDR3, as DNA: TGCGCCAGCAGCTTGGATCAGGCGAGCTCCTACAATGAGCAGTTCTTC.

J is TRBJ2-3 and V is TRBV15, with D unclear. Per germline, CDR1 LNHNV and CDR2 YYDKDF (reference sequence). The V gene lost 7 bases and the J gene lost 2 bases, with 10 bases spanning the gap. The CDR3 loop spans 13 amino acids. The CDR3 loop reads CATKAGATDTQYF. CDR3 nucleotides: TGTGCCACCAAGGCCGGAGCCACAGATACGCAGTATTTT.

This chain links TRBV5-5 with TRBJ2-2; D perhaps matches TRBD1 (7 bases). The CDR3 is 18 amino acids. Germline CDR1 reads SGHKS; CDR2 reads YYEKEE (reference sequence). The ends were cut back, 2 bases at V and 2 bases at J, with 19 bases in the middle. This CDR3 reads CASSFPVGRGDNTGELFF. CDR3 bases: TGTGCCAGCAGCTTCCCAGTTGGCAGGGGGGATAACACCGGGGAGCTGTTTTTT.

CDR3 protein: CASSLSPGNEQFF. In DNA form, the CDR3 reads TGTGCCAGCAGCTTAAGCCCGGGCAATGAGCAGTTCTTC. This chain links TRBV7-2 with TRBJ2-1; the D is unclear. CDR1 SGHTA and CDR2 FQGNSA come from the germline V gene. The V end was cut by 2 bases, the J end by 6 bases, with 8 bases between. The CDR3 contains 13 residues.

Turning to this clone: Other DNA sequences in this specimen translate into the identical CDR3. The V gene is TRBV28, the J gene TRBJ1-2; TRBD1 matches at 12 bases. CDR3 length equals 14 residues. Germline values: CDR1 MDHEN, CDR2 SYDVKM. The junction had 5 bases not matched to a gene; V was cut back by 5 bases and J by 7 bases. The CDR3 sequence: CASSPGQGAGGYTF. CDR3 nucleotide sequence: TGTGCCAGCAGTCCGGGACAGGGGGCGGGTGGCTACACCTTC.

The CDR3 sequence: CASSHSQGRTNEKLFF. CDR3 DNA sequence: TGTGCCAGCAGCCATTCACAGGGGCGAACTAATGAAAAACTGTTTTTT. The chain links TRBV7-6 to TRBJ1-4, with 7 bases aligning to TRBD1. Losses at the gene ends were 5 bases for V and 1 base for J; bases not matched to a gene: 7. The length of the CDR3 is 16 residues. CDR1 is SGHVS and CDR2 is FNYEAQ in the germline V gene. The full variable domain, with the rest looked up from reference TRBV7-6 and TRBJ1-4, is GAGVSQSPRYKVTKRGQDVALRCDPISGHVSLYWYRQALGQGPEFLTYFNYEAQQDKSGLPNDRFSAERPEGSISTLTIQRTEQRDSAMYRCASSHSQGRTNEKLFFGSGTQLSVL.

The CDR3 nucleotides are TGTGCCAGCAGTGTTGAGGGGACTCTTGGTTCACCCCTCCACTTT. Its translation: CASSVEGTLGSPLHF. This chain links TRBV6-4 with TRBJ1-6, with TRBD1 as a possible D gene (5 bases). The ends were cut back, 4 bases at V and 9 bases at J, with 16 bases in the middle. The germline V gene has CDR1 MRHNA and CDR2 SNTAGT. The CDR3 runs to 15 residues.

V usage is TRBV28 and J usage is TRBJ2-1; 11 bases align to TRBD1. This CDR3 is 14 amino acids long. The V and J ends lost 5 bases and 7 bases, in that order; junction bases with no gene match: 4. Germline V gene lookup returns CDR1 MDHEN and CDR2 SYDVKM. The CDR3 DNA is TGTGCCAGCAGTACCCGGGACAGGGGGAATGAGCAGTTCTTC. Translation gives CASSTRDRGNEQFF.

This rearrangement joins TRBV11-2 to TRBJ1-6; D is ambiguous. The V and J ends lost 0 bases and 14 bases respectively, with 5 bases between them. Germline V gene lookup returns CDR1 SGHAT and CDR2 FQNNGV. CDR3 length equals 11 residues. The CDR3 nucleotides read TGTGCCAGCAGCTTAGATCGAGCCCTCCACTTT. It codes for CASSLDRALHF.

The CDR3 DNA is TGTGCCAGTAGTATAGACCCTTTGGGCCTCTACGGGGGGAAACTGTTTTTT. Translated, it gives CASSIDPLGLYGGKLFF. The V gene is TRBV19, the J gene TRBJ1-4; D possibly corresponds to TRBD1 (5 bases). Per germline, CDR1 LNHDA and CDR2 SQIVND (reference sequence). The germline V and J ends were trimmed by 0 bases and 11 bases, with 22 bases remaining between them. CDR3 size: 17 residues.

The chain joins TRBV28 to TRBJ2-7; the D gene is possibly TRBD1 (7 bases). CDR3 length equals 15 residues. CDR1 is MDHEN, CDR2 SYDVKM, per germline. V gave up 6 bases and J gave up 2 bases, with 17 bases separating them. CDR3: CASRPQGGITYEQYF. Here the CDR3 DNA reads TGTGCCAGCAGGCCCCAGGGGGGTATTACCTACGAGCAGTACTTC.

In regard to this clone: The junction departs from the called germline gene at one end, perhaps through a read error. The V gene is TRBV3-1 (or the pseudogene TRBV3-2), the J gene TRBJ1-1; a weak D match, TRBD1 (5 bases). The CDR3 has 12 amino acids. Germline assignment: CDR1 LGHDT and CDR2 YNNKEL (reference sequence). The DNA of the CDR3 is TGTGCCAGCAGCCAAAGGGGAACTGGAGCTTTCTTT. Translated: CASSQRGTGAFF.

The CDR3 is CASSPSGTSLRYEQFF. In DNA, the CDR3 is TGTGCCAGCAGCCCCTCCGGGACTTCCCTCCGGTATGAGCAGTTCTTC. The chain combines TRBV7-2 with TRBJ2-1, with D maybe TRBD2 (6 bases). Per the germline V gene, CDR1 is SGHTA and CDR2 is FQGNSA. CDR3 size: 16 residues. The ends were cut back, 5 bases at V and 8 bases at J, with 22 bases in the middle.

The chain's CDR3 is CAILTGTDNSPLHF. CDR3 DNA: TGTGCCATTCTGACCGGGACAGACAATTCACCCCTCCACTTT. This rearrangement joins TRBV21-1 to TRBJ1-6; the table gives TRBD1 as D, unverified against the DNA. TRBV21-1 represents a pseudogene. The CDR3 has 14 residues.

The chain couples TRBV4-1 to TRBJ1-3; 8 bases are shared with TRBD1. The CDR3 has 18 residues. Germline lookup yields CDR1 MGHRA and CDR2 YSYEKL. V was clipped by 1 base and J by 0 bases; unmatched bases: 8. Here the CDR3 reads CASSQGQGSPSSGNTIYF. The CDR3 DNA is TGCGCCAGCAGCCAAGGACAGGGGAGCCCAAGCTCTGGAAACACCATATATTTT.

In DNA, the CDR3 is TGTGCCAGCAGTCTGTGGACAGGGGGCTACGAGCAGTACTTC. Its protein product is CASSLWTGGYEQYF. This sequence joins TRBV27 and TRBJ2-7, with 10 bases identical to TRBD1. The CDR3 spans 14 residues. Germline CDR1 is MNHEY and CDR2 is SMNVEV (reference sequence). The V and J ends lost 5 bases and 3 bases, in that order; junction bases with no gene match: 4.

This rearrangement joins TRBV12-3 or TRBV12-4 to TRBJ1-2, with 7 bases matching TRBD1. Germline trimming cut 10 bases from V and 7 bases from J; bases unmatched to any gene: 12. The CDR3 length is 13 residues. The CDR3 loop reads CATLDRASGGYTF. The CDR3 DNA is TGTGCCACCTTAGACAGGGCTAGTGGTGGCTACACCTTC.

CDR3 in amino acids: CASSLWDSNEQFF. Here the CDR3 DNA reads TGTGCCAGCAGCTTATGGGACAGCAATGAGCAGTTCTTC. The J gene is TRBJ2-1, the V gene TRBV11-2; 7 bases are a match to TRBD1. J lost 6 bases, V lost 2 bases, and 1 base had no gene match. The CDR3 is made up of 13 amino acids. Looked up from germline, CDR1 is SGHAT and CDR2 is FQNNGV. Full variable domain (missing parts from reference TRBV11-2 and TRBJ2-1): EAGVAQSPRYKIIEKRQSVAFWCNPISGHATLYWYQQILGQGPKLLIQFQNNGVVDDSQLPKDRFSAERLKGVDSTLKIQPAKLEDSAVYLCASSLWDSNEQFFGPGTRLTVL.

In DNA, the CDR3 is TGTGCTAGTGGTTTGGTCCACTTGGGACAGACATACAATGAGCAGTTCTTC. Protein product: CASGLVHLGQTYNEQFF. The rearrangement joins TRBV12-5 to TRBJ2-1; TRBD1 agrees at 7 bases. CDR3 length equals 17 residues. Germline CDR1 and CDR2: LGHNT and FRNRAP. The trim removed 0 bases at V and 4 bases at J, leaving 9 bases unmatched.

CDR3 sequence reads: CASSLGTSGRRVLSDTQYF. The CDR3 DNA is TGTGCCAGCAGCCTAGGGACTAGCGGGAGGAGAGTCTTATCAGATACGCAGTATTTT. This chain uses TRBV9 with TRBJ2-3; 15 positions agree with TRBD2. J was trimmed by 4 bases and V by 4 bases; bases with no gene match: 13. This CDR3 is 19 amino acids long. The V gene's germline CDR1 is SGDLS and CDR2 YYNGEE.